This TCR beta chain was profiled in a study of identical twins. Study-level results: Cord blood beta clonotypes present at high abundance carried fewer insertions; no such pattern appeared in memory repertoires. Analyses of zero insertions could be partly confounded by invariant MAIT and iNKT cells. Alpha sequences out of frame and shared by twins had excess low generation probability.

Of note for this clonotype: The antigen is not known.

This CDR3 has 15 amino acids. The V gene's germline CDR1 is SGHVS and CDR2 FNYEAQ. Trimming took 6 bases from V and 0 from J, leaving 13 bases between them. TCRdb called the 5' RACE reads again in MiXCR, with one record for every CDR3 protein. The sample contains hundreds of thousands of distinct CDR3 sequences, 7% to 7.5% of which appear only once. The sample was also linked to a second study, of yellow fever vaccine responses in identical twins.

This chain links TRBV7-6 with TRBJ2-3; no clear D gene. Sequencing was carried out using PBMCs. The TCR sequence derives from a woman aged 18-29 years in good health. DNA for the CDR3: TGTGCCAGCAGTTCGGCCCGGCTAAGCACAGATACGCAGTATTTT. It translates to CASSSARLSTDTQYF.